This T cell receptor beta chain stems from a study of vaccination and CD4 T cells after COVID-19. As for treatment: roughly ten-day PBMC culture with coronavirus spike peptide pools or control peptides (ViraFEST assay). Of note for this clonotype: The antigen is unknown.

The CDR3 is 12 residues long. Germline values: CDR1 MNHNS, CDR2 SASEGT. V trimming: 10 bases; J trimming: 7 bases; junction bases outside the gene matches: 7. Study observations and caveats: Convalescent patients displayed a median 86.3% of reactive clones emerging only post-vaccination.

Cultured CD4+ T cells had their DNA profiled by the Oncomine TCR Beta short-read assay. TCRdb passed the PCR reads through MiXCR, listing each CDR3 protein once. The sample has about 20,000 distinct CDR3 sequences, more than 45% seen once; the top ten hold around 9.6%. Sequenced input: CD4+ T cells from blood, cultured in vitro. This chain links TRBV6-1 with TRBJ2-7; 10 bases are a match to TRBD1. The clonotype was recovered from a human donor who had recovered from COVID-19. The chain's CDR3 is CATRQGAGEQYF. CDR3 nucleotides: TGTGCCACCAGACAGGGGGCTGGTGAGCAGTACTTC.